This T cell receptor beta chain was observed in a study of blood T cell repertoires in COVID-19. Turning to the study itself: Donors in the United States, Italy and Spain gave samples during acute or convalescent COVID-19. Sources were T cells, B-cell-depleted T cells, or PBMCs; the material itself was cDNA or gDNA.

The V end lost 3 bases, the J end lost 6 bases, and 15 bases lay between the germline ends. Germline V CDR1 and CDR2: LGHNT, FRNRAP. CDR3 size: 15 residues. In the original analysis: How many nucleated cells were present was estimated from reference gene primer amplification. The protocol was immunoSEQ multiplex PCR, while the TCRdb copy is restricted to in-frame clones and leaves out a portion. V and J calls and clone size follow that table, whereas D and trimming were derived from the DNA. This table has some 91,000 clones, less than 95% appearing once. This clonotype was sampled from a man aged 60 to 75 with acute or convalescent COVID-19. The chain couples TRBV12-5 to TRBJ1-5; D might be TRBD1 (5 bases). Sequencing used peripheral blood. This CDR3 is CASGLYSTGLQPQHF. The CDR3 DNA follows: TGTGCTAGTGGTTTATATTCTACGGGACTTCAGCCCCAGCATTTT.